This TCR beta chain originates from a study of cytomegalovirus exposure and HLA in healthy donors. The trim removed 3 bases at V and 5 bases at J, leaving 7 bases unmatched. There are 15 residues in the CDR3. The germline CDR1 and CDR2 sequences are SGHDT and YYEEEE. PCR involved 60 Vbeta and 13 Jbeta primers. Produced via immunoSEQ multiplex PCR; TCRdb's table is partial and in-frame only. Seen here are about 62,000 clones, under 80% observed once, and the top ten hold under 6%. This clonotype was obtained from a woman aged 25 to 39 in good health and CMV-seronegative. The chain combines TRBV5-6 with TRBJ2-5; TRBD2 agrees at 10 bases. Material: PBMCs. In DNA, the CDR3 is TGTGCCAGCAGCTCAGCCGGGACTAGCGTTGAGACCCAGTACTTC. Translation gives CASSSAGTSVETQYF.